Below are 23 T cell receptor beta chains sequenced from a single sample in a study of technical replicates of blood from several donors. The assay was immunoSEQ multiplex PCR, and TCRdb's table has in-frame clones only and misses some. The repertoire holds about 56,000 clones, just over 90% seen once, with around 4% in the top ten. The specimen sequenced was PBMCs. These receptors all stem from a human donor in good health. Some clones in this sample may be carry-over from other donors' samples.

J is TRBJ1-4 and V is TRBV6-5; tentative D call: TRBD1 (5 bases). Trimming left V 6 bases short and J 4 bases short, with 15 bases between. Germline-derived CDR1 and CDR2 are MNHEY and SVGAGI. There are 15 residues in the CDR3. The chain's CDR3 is CASRSPGVNNEKLFF. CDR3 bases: TGTGCCAGCAGGTCACCGGGGGTTAATAATGAAAAACTGTTTTTT.

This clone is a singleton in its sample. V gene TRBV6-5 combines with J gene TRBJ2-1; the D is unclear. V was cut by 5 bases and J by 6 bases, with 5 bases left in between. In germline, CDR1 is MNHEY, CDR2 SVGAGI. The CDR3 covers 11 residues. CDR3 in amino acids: CASSRGNEQFF. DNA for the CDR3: TGTGCCAGCAGTCGCGGCAATGAGCAGTTCTTC.

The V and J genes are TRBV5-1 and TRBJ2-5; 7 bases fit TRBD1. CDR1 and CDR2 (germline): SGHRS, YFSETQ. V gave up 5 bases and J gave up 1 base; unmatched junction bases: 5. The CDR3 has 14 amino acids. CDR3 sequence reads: CASRNTGVQETQYF. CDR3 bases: TGCGCCAGCAGGAATACAGGGGTCCAAGAGACCCAGTACTTC. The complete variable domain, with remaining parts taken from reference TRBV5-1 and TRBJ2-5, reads KAGVTQTPRYLIKTRGQQVTLSCSPISGHRSVSWYQQTPGQGLQFLFEYFSETQRNKGNFPGRFSGRQFSNSRSEMNVSTLELGDSALYLCASRNTGVQETQYFGPGTRLLVL.

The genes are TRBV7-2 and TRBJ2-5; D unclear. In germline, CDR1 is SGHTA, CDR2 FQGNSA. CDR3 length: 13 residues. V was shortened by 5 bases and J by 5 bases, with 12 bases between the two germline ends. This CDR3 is CASSLPRSETQYF. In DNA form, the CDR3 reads TGTGCCAGCAGCCTCCCGAGGTCGGAGACCCAGTACTTC.

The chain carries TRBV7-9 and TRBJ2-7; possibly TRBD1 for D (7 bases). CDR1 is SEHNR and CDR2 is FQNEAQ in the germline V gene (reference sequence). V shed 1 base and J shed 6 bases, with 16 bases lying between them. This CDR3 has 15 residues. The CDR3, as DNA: TGTGCCAGCAGCTTAGGGGCGGGACAGACACCCGAGCAGTACTTC. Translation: CASSLGAGQTPEQYF.

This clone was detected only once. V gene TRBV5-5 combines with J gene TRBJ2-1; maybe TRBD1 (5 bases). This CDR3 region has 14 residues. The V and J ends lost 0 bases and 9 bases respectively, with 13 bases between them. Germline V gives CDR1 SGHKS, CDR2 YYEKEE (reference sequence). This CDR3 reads CASSLVVRQGEQFF. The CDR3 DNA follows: TGTGCCAGCAGCTTGGTTGTCAGGCAGGGTGAGCAGTTCTTC.

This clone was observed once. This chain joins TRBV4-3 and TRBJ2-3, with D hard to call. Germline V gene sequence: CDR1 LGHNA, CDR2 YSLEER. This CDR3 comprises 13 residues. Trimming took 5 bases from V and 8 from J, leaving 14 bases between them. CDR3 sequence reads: CASSGALRGTQYF. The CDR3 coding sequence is TGCGCCAGCAGCGGTGCCCTCCGCGGTACGCAGTATTTT.

The CDR3 sequence: CASSVQAAGGPYEQYF. For the CDR3, the DNA is TGTGCCAGCAGCGTTCAAGCAGCGGGAGGACCCTACGAGCAGTACTTC. The chain uses TRBV9 and TRBJ2-7; 9 bases fit TRBD2. Losses at the gene ends were 2 bases for V and 2 bases for J; bases not matched to a gene: 8. The CDR3 consists of 16 residues. From germline, CDR1 is SGDLS and CDR2 YYNGEE.

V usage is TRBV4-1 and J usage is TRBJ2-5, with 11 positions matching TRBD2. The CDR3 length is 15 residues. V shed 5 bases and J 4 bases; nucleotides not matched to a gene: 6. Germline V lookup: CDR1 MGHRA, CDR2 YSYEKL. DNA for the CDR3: TGCGCCAGCAGCAAACTAGCGGGAGTAGGAGAGACCCAGTACTTC. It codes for CASSKLAGVGETQYF.

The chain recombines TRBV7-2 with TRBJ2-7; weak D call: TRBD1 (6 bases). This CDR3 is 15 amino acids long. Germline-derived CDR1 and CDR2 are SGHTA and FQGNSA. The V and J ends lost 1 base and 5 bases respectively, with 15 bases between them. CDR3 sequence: CASSLGDRFRNEQYF. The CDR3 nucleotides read TGTGCCAGCAGCTTAGGAGACAGGTTTAGGAACGAGCAGTACTTC.

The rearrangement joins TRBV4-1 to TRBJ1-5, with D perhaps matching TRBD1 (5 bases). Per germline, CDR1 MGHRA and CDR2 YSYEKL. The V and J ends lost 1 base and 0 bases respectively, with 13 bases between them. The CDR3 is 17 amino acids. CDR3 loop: CASSQGLGHNSNQPQHF. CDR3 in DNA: TGCGCCAGCAGCCAAGGGCTAGGACACAATAGCAATCAGCCCCAGCATTTT.

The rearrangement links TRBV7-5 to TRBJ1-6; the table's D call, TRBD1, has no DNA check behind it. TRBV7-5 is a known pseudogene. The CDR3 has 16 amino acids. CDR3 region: CARSSPGGYSDSPLHF. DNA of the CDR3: TGTGCCAGAAGTTCCCCAGGGGGCTATAGTGATTCACCCCTCCACTTT.

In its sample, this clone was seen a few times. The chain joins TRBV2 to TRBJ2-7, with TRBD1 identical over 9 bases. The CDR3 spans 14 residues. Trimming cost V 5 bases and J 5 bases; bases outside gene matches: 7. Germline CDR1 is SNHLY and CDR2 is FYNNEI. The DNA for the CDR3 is TGTGCCAGCAGTCCGGGACAGGGATACCACGAGCAGTACTTC. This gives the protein CASSPGQGYHEQYF.

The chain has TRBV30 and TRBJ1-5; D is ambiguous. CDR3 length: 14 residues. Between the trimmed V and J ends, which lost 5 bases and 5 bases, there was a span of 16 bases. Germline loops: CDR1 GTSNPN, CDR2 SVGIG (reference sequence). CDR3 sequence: CAWGPGSGYQPQHF. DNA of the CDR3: TGTGCCTGGGGCCCTGGATCGGGGTATCAGCCCCAGCATTTT. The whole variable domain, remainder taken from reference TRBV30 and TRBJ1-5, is SQTIHQWPATLVQPVGSPLSLECTVEGTSNPNLYWYRQAAGRGLQLLFYSVGIGQISSEVPQNLSASRPQDRQFILSSKKLLLSDSGFYLCAWGPGSGYQPQHFGDGTRLSIL.

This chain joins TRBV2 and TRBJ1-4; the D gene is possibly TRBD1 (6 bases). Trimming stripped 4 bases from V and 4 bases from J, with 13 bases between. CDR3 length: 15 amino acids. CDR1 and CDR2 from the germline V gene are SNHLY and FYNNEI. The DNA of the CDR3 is TGTGCCAGCAGTGTATGGCAGGGGATTAATGAAAAACTGTTTTTT. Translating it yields CASSVWQGINEKLFF.

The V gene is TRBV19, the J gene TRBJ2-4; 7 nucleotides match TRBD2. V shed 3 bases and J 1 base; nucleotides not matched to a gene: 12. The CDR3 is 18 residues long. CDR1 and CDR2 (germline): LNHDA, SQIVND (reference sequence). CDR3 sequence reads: CASSIPASGSAAKNIQYF. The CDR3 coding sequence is TGTGCCAGTAGTATCCCGGCTAGCGGAAGTGCGGCCAAAAACATTCAGTACTTC.

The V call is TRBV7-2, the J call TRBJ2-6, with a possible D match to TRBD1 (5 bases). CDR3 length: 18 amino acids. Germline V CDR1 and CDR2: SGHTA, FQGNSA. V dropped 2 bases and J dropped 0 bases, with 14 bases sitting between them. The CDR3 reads CASSLISTVSSGANVLTF. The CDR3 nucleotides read TGTGCCAGCAGCTTAATTTCGACAGTTTCCTCTGGGGCCAACGTCCTGACTTTC.

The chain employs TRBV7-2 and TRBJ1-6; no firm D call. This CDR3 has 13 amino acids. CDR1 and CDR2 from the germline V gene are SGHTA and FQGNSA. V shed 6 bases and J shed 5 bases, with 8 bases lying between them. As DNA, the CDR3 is TGTGCCAGCAGAGAACAGCATAATTCACCCCTCCACTTT. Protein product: CASREQHNSPLHF. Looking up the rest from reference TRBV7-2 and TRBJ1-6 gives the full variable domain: GAGVSQSPSNKVTEKGKDVELRCDPISGHTALYWYRQSLGQGLEFLIYFQGNSAPDKSGLPSDRFSAERTGGSVSTLTIQRTQQEDSAVYLCASREQHNSPLHFGNGTRLTVT.

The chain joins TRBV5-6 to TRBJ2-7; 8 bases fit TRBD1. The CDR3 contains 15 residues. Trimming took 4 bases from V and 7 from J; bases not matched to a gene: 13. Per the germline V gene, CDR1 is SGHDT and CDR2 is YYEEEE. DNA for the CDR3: TGTGCCAGCAGCCACCGGACAGGGAGCATAACGGAGCAGTACTTC. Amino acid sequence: CASSHRTGSITEQYF.

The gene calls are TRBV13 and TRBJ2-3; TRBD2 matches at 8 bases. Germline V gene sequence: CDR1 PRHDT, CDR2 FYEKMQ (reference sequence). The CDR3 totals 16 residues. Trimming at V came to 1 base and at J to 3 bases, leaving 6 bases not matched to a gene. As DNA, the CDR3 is TGTGCCAGCAGCTTAGTGTTCACTAGCGGAACAGATACGCAGTATTTT. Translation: CASSLVFTSGTDTQYF.

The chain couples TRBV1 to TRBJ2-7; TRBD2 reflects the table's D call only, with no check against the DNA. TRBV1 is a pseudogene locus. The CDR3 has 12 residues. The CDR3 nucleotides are TGCACCAGCATCAACGGGAGGAGCGAGCAGTACTTC. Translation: CTSINGRSEQYF.

CDR3 nucleotides: TGCGCCAGCAGCCAAGTCCCGGGGACTGAAGCTTTCTTT. It yields the protein CASSQVPGTEAFF. This rearrangement joins TRBV4-3 to TRBJ1-1, with D hard to call. Germline lookup yields CDR1 LGHNA and CDR2 YSLEER. Trimming removed 1 base at V and 5 bases at J, with 8 bases between. The CDR3 spans 13 residues.

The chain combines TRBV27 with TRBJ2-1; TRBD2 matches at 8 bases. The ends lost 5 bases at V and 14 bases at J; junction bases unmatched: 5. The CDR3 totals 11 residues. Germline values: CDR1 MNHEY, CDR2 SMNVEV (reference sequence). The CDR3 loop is CASSQGLVEFF. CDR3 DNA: TGTGCCAGCAGTCAGGGACTAGTCGAGTTCTTC.